These T cell receptor beta chains were read from a single sample in a study of cytomegalovirus exposure and HLA in healthy donors. Clones were sequenced by immunoSEQ multiplex PCR, and TCRdb holds only the in-frame ones, with some missing. The sample has 100,000 to 150,000 clones, around 81% seen once. Sequencing input: PBMCs. The receptors originated from a man aged 18 to 29 in good health and CMV-seronegative. Both conserved end residues are part of each CDR3. D genes are given only for firm matches. Clone size, where shown, is once, few, many, or a class for clones that have expanded.

J gene | D gene | V gene | clone size | CDR3 protein | CDR3 DNA
TRBJ2-2 | . | TRBV14 | . | CASSQVGTLNTGELFF | TGTGCCAGCAGCCAGGTGGGGACACTCAACACCGGGGAGCTGTTTTTT
TRBJ1-1 | . | TRBV20-1 | . | CSAHWLRAFF | TGCAGTGCTCACTGGTTACGAGCTTTCTTT
TRBJ1-1 | TRBD1 | TRBV5-4 | . | CASSLADRVGGTEAFF | TGTGCCAGCAGCTTGGCTGACAGGGTCGGGGGCACTGAAGCTTTCTTT
TRBJ2-7 | . | TRBV6-5 | . | CASSSPTTGYEQYF | TGTGCCAGCAGTTCCCCCACTACAGGGTACGAGCAGTACTTC
TRBJ1-1 | . | TRBV10-3 | . | CAISEPGVLDTEAFF | TGTGCCATCAGTGAGCCGGGGGTCTTGGACACTGAAGCTTTCTTT
TRBJ1-1 | . | TRBV27 | . | CASSSQGANTEAFF | TGTGCCAGCAGTTCGCAGGGCGCGAACACTGAAGCTTTCTTT
TRBJ1-4 | . | TRBV30 | . | CAWSRQTNEKLFF | TGTGCCTGGAGCCGACAGACTAATGAAAAACTGTTTTTT
TRBJ2-3 | . | TRBV13 | . | CASSSRRGLLGEDTQYF | TGTGCCAGCAGCTCTCGGAGGGGGCTCTTGGGAGAGGATACGCAGTATTTT
TRBJ2-3 | . | TRBV19 | few | CASSIDRANTDTQYF | TGTGCCAGTAGTATAGATCGAGCCAACACAGATACGCAGTATTTT
TRBJ2-7 | TRBD2 | TRBV29-1 | . | CSVEGLAGRGVYEQYF | TGCAGCGTTGAGGGGCTAGCGGGCCGGGGCGTATACGAGCAGTACTTC
TRBJ1-2 | . | TRBV30 | . | CAWSDQMRGYTF | TGTGCCTGGAGTGACCAAATGAGAGGCTACACCTTC
TRBJ1-2 | . | TRBV30 | . | CAWRTQRNYGYTF | TGTGCCTGGAGGACCCAGAGGAACTATGGCTACACCTTC
TRBJ1-1 | . | TRBV14 | . | CASSQQGTEAFF | TGTGCCAGCAGCCAGCAGGGGACTGAAGCTTTCTTT
TRBJ1-2 | . | TRBV5-1 | . | CASSYPRDTQGYGYTF | TGCGCCAGCAGCTACCCCCGGGACACTCAGGGCTATGGCTACACCTTC
TRBJ1-4 | . | TRBV10-3 | . | CAISSRAVDEKLFF | TGTGCCATCAGTTCGAGGGCCGTGGATGAAAAACTGTTTTTT
TRBJ2-6 | . | TRBV30 | . | CAWSVLRTAGANVLTF | TGTGCCTGGAGTGTACTTCGGACAGCTGGGGCCAACGTCCTGACTTTC
TRBJ2-3 | . | TRBV27 | . | CASSFGGRGDTQYF | TGTGCCAGCAGTTTCGGGGGGCGAGGAGATACGCAGTATTTT
TRBJ1-6 | . | TRBV30 | once | CAWNQGSSYNSPLHF | TGTGCCTGGAACCAGGGGAGCTCCTATAATTCACCCCTCCACTTT
TRBJ1-4 | . | TRBV19 | . | CASSPSEKLFF | TGTGCCAGTAGCCCTTCTGAAAAACTGTTTTTT
TRBJ1-2 | . | TRBV29-1 | once | CSVDPGDYGYTF | TGCAGCGTTGACCCCGGGGACTATGGCTACACCTTC
TRBJ2-7 | . | TRBV7-9 | . | CATSPSYEQYF | TGTGCCACCAGCCCGTCCTACGAGCAGTACTTC
TRBJ1-1 | . | TRBV2 | . | CASTGGLTNTEAFF | TGTGCCAGCACGGGGGGATTGACGAACACTGAAGCTTTCTTT
TRBJ2-3 | . | TRBV7-6 | . | CASSFPGQDTQYF | TGTGCCAGCAGCTTCCCCGGTCAAGATACGCAGTATTTT
TRBJ1-5 | . | TRBV19 | . | CASSMPWAGNQPQHF | TGTGCCAGTAGTATGCCCTGGGCAGGCAATCAGCCCCAGCATTTT
TRBJ1-4 | . | TRBV25-1 | . | CASRRTNEKLFF | TGTGCCAGCAGGCGGACTAATGAAAAACTGTTTTTT
TRBJ1-5 | . | TRBV5-6 | . | CASSWGVGGRPQHF | TGTGCCAGCAGCTGGGGGGTCGGGGGAAGGCCCCAGCATTTT